The 27 T cell receptor beta chains in this list originate from one sample, sequenced in a study of T cell changes during pregnancy in multiple sclerosis (dated by TCRdb to between 2017 and 2020). The method behind the library was the immunoSEQ multiplex PCR assay. In its TCRdb copy, this immuneACCESS table keeps in-frame sequences only and misses some clones. Where compared with another copy, unresolved V genes explain less than half of these, and the others have no known cause. Within this sample are approximately 100,000 clones, with 94% of them counted one time only. In total, the top ten clones hold 0.7% to 0.9% of the sample. The source was peripheral blood, collected before pregnancy. Source of these receptors: a female donor with multiple sclerosis, enrolled in a pregnancy study.

There are a few counts of this clone. The chain recombines TRBV13 with TRBJ1-2; D unclear. The CDR3 sequence is 15 residues long. V lost 3 bases and J lost 1, with 12 bases in between. Germline-derived CDR1 and CDR2 are PRHDT and FYEKMQ (reference sequence). The CDR3 is CASSFQKDFNYGYTF. Here the CDR3 DNA reads TGTGCCAGCAGCTTCCAGAAGGACTTTAACTATGGCTACACCTTC.

The chain is built from TRBV29-1 and TRBJ2-1, with 14 bases identical to TRBD2. This CDR3 comprises 17 residues. The germline V gene encodes CDR1 SQVTM and CDR2 ANQGSEA. With V trimmed by 3 bases and J by 0 bases, 4 bases remained unmatched. CDR3 DNA sequence: TGCAGCGTTGAGGGACTAGCGGGAGCGGGCTCCTACAATGAGCAGTTCTTC. Protein product: CSVEGLAGAGSYNEQFF.

The rearrangement links TRBV7-2 to TRBJ2-7; D not resolved. There are 12 residues in the CDR3. Germline loops: CDR1 SGHTA, CDR2 FQGNSA. V was shortened by 0 bases and J by 6 bases, with 6 bases between the two germline ends. The CDR3 coding sequence is TGTGCCAGCAGCTTAGCCCGAGGCGAGCAGTACTTC. As protein: CASSLARGEQYF.

This clone was recorded once. The chain has TRBV5-1 and TRBJ2-3; the D is unclear. Trimming cost V 4 bases and J 6 bases, with 12 bases left between them. The CDR3 has 13 residues. The germline V gene encodes CDR1 SGHRS and CDR2 YFSETQ. CDR3 sequence (DNA): TGCGCCAGCAGCAATAAAAAGGAGGATACGCAGTATTTT. It codes for CASSNKKEDTQYF. Supplemented by reference TRBV5-1 and TRBJ2-3, the full variable domain reads KAGVTQTPRYLIKTRGQQVTLSCSPISGHRSVSWYQQTPGQGLQFLFEYFSETQRNKGNFPGRFSGRQFSNSRSEMNVSTLELGDSALYLCASSNKKEDTQYFGPGTRLTVL.

The chain links TRBV5-1 to TRBJ1-4, with 8 bases that match TRBD1. Trimming cost V 7 bases and J 4 bases; bases outside gene matches: 9. The CDR3 has 15 amino acids. Germline V lookup: CDR1 SGHRS, CDR2 YFSETQ. CDR3 coding DNA: TGCGCCAGCCGAAGTCCAGGGGGCCTTAATGAAAAACTGTTTTTT. It specifies CASRSPGGLNEKLFF. Drawing the rest from reference TRBV5-1 and TRBJ1-4, the complete variable domain is KAGVTQTPRYLIKTRGQQVTLSCSPISGHRSVSWYQQTPGQGLQFLFEYFSETQRNKGNFPGRFSGRQFSNSRSEMNVSTLELGDSALYLCASRSPGGLNEKLFFGSGTQLSVL.

This rearrangement joins TRBV29-1 to TRBJ2-2; D not resolved. Germline CDR1 and CDR2: SQVTM and ANQGSEA. Trimming took off 5 bases at V and 4 bases at J, with 8 bases between the two ends. The CDR3 sequence is 12 residues long. CDR3 coding DNA: TGCAGCGTTCACGGTTCCACCGGGGAGCTGTTTTTT. Protein sequence: CSVHGSTGELFF.

This clone was detected only once. The V and J genes are TRBV18 and TRBJ1-2, with a weak D call TRBD1 (6 bases). Germline V gives CDR1 KGHSH, CDR2 LQKENI. Trimming stripped 3 bases from V and 7 bases from J, with 24 bases between. The CDR3 extends over 17 amino acids. DNA for the CDR3: TGTGCCAGCTCACCCTTACCGGCCCCAGGGGTTGCCGGTGGCTACACCTTC. Amino acid sequence: CASSPLPAPGVAGGYTF. Variable domain in full (rest from reference TRBV18 and TRBJ1-2): NAGVMQNPRHLVRRRGQEARLRCSPMKGHSHVYWYRQLPEEGLKFMVYLQKENIIDESGMPKERFSAEFPKEGPSILRIQQVVRGDSAAYFCASSPLPAPGVAGGYTFGSGTRLTVV.

V usage is TRBV7-2 and J usage is TRBJ1-2; the match to TRBD1 covers 9 bases. The CDR3 covers 15 residues. Germline V lookup: CDR1 SGHTA, CDR2 FQGNSA. The V and J ends lost 1 base and 6 bases, in that order; junction bases with no gene match: 6. CDR3 region: CASSLDNRGHNGYTF. CDR3 nucleotides: TGTGCCAGCAGCTTAGACAACAGGGGGCATAATGGCTACACCTTC.

The chain carries TRBV29-1 and TRBJ2-7; no firm D call. V lost 7 bases to trimming and J lost 2 bases, with 15 bases between them. The CDR3 is made up of 13 amino acids. Looked up from germline, CDR1 is SQVTM and CDR2 is ANQGSEA. CDR3 protein: CSAGAGFPYEQYF. CDR3 DNA: TGCAGCGCCGGAGCCGGATTCCCCTACGAGCAGTACTTC.

J is TRBJ2-7 and V is TRBV10-2; tentatively, D is TRBD1 (6 bases). The germline gives CDR1 WSHSY, CDR2 SAAADI. V dropped 8 bases and J dropped 4 bases, with 21 bases sitting between them. The CDR3 loop spans 15 amino acids. The CDR3 DNA sequence: TGCGCCAGCGCCTGGGAACAGGGTGTCGGATACGAGCAGTACTTC. Translated, it gives CASAWEQGVGYEQYF.

The chain is built from TRBV6-1 and TRBJ2-7; D uncertain. Germline values: CDR1 MNHNS, CDR2 SASEGT. CDR3 length: 13 residues. Trimming left V 7 bases short and J 2 bases short, with 12 bases between. The CDR3: CASTVYPTYEQYF. The CDR3 nucleotides read TGTGCCAGCACCGTATATCCTACCTACGAGCAGTACTTC.

Here the CDR3 reads CASSDWQRNTEAFF. In DNA form, the CDR3 reads TGTGCCAGCAGTGATTGGCAGCGGAACACTGAAGCTTTCTTT. The chain uses TRBV6-1 and TRBJ1-1; D remains unclear. The CDR3 is made up of 14 amino acids. Germline CDR1 reads MNHNS; CDR2 reads SASEGT. V was clipped by 3 bases and J by 1 base, with 9 bases between them.

There are a few counts of this clone. The chain carries TRBV27 and TRBJ1-1; D is undetermined. From germline, CDR1 is MNHEY and CDR2 SMNVEV (reference sequence). The CDR3 runs 13 residues. Trimming pared 2 bases from V and 1 base from J, leaving 5 bases between. This CDR3 is CASSLLKNTEAFF. In DNA form, the CDR3 reads TGTGCCAGCAGTTTACTAAAGAACACTGAAGCTTTCTTT.

Here the CDR3 DNA reads TGCGCCAGCAGTGCCGGGACAGGGGGCACTGAAGCTTTCTTT. As protein: CASSAGTGGTEAFF. The chain joins TRBV10-1 to TRBJ1-1; TRBD1 agrees at 11 bases. This CDR3 region has 14 residues. Trimming removed 4 bases from V and 4 bases from J; junction bases left unmatched: 2. Looked up from germline, CDR1 is WNHNN and CDR2 is SYGVQD (reference sequence).

V and J are TRBV4-1 and TRBJ2-7, with D possibly being TRBD1 (6 bases). CDR3 length: 15 amino acids. Trimming removed 2 bases from V and 2 bases from J, with 13 bases in between. Germline loops: CDR1 MGHRA, CDR2 YSYEKL. The CDR3 reads CASSQPDRIAYEQYF. DNA for the CDR3: TGCGCCAGCAGCCAACCTGACAGGATTGCCTACGAGCAGTACTTC.

This clone was observed a single time. The chain links TRBV6-1 to TRBJ2-7; 7 nucleotides match TRBD2. Germline assignment: CDR1 MNHNS and CDR2 SASEGT. Trimming cost V 7 bases and J 5 bases; bases outside gene matches: 11. This CDR3 region has 14 residues. The CDR3 sequence is CASIRGGVLHEQYF. The CDR3 DNA sequence: TGTGCCAGCATCCGGGGAGGGGTCTTGCACGAGCAGTACTTC.

The rearrangement joins TRBV4-1 to TRBJ2-7; 9 bases match TRBD1. The germline CDR1 and CDR2 sequences are MGHRA and YSYEKL. V shed 1 base, J shed 1 base, and the junction held 2 bases outside the gene matches. This CDR3 is 15 amino acids long. In DNA, the CDR3 is TGCGCCAGCAGCCAAGGGACAGGGGTATCCTACGAGCAGTACTTC. It is translated as CASSQGTGVSYEQYF.

This rearrangement joins TRBV19 to TRBJ1-1; D not certain. Germline V gene data show CDR1 as LNHDA and CDR2 as SQIVND (reference sequence). The CDR3 runs to 12 residues. The V and J ends lost 3 bases and 4 bases respectively, with 6 bases between them. The CDR3 DNA is TGTGCCAGTAGTATCGGTATCACTGAAGCTTTCTTT. Its translation: CASSIGITEAFF.

This rearrangement joins TRBV5-1 to TRBJ2-3; TRBD2 matches 9 bases. The CDR3 totals 17 residues. Per germline, CDR1 SGHRS and CDR2 YFSETQ. The junction had 8 bases not matched to a gene; V was cut back by 3 bases and J by 0 bases. The CDR3 nucleotides read TGCGCCAGCAGCTCCCCCCATGGACTAGCGAGCACAGATACGCAGTATTTT. Amino acids: CASSSPHGLASTDTQYF.

The chain employs TRBV9 and TRBJ2-2; D remains ambiguous. Germline V lookup: CDR1 SGDLS, CDR2 YYNGEE. The CDR3 is made up of 13 amino acids. Trimming removed 0 bases from V and 8 bases from J, with 8 bases in between. The CDR3 DNA reads as TGTGCCAGCAGCGTAGGTGAGGCGGGGGAGCTGTTTTTT. This sequence encodes CASSVGEAGELFF.

The CDR3 nucleotides read TGTGCCAGCAGCCCCCCTACACAGGGATTCTACAATGAGCAGTTCTTC. Its protein is CASSPPTQGFYNEQFF. This sequence joins TRBV27 and TRBJ2-1; maybe TRBD1 (6 bases). The CDR3 covers 16 residues. Trimming left V 6 bases short and J 3 bases short, with 18 bases between. In germline, CDR1 is MNHEY, CDR2 SMNVEV (reference sequence).

The gene calls are TRBV6-5 and TRBJ1-2, with D perhaps TRBD1 (5 bases). CDR1 MNHEY and CDR2 SVGAGI come from the germline V gene. This CDR3 is 14 amino acids long. V lost 6 bases to trimming and J lost 3 bases, with 14 bases between them. CDR3 DNA sequence: TGTGCCAGCAGCTACGGGGCGTGGGACTATGGCTACACCTTC. It specifies CASSYGAWDYGYTF.

The chain carries TRBV30 and TRBJ2-5; 11 bases map to TRBD2. Trimming removed 1 base from V and 0 bases from J; junction bases left unmatched: 1. The germline CDR1 and CDR2 sequences are GTSNPN and SVGIG (reference sequence). The CDR3 contains 15 residues. The CDR3 here is CAWSGGLADQETQYF. The DNA of the CDR3 is TGTGCCTGGAGTGGGGGACTAGCGGACCAAGAGACCCAGTACTTC.

The chain joins TRBV19 to TRBJ2-3; possibly TRBD2 for D (6 bases). Germline V lookup: CDR1 LNHDA, CDR2 SQIVND (reference sequence). V dropped 10 bases and J dropped 2 bases, with 22 bases sitting between them. The CDR3 spans 16 residues. CDR3 loop: CATSKITSPNTDTQYF. DNA for the CDR3: TGTGCCACCTCTAAAATCACTAGCCCGAACACAGATACGCAGTATTTT.

The rearrangement uses TRBV6-5 and TRBJ2-7; D ambiguous. V lost 0 bases and J 2 bases, leaving 8 bases between the germline ends. Germline V gene data show CDR1 as MNHEY and CDR2 as SVGAGI. This CDR3 region has 14 residues. Here the CDR3 reads CASSYSLETYEQYF. DNA of the CDR3: TGTGCCAGCAGTTACTCCCTAGAAACCTACGAGCAGTACTTC.

The gene calls are TRBV4-2 and TRBJ2-7, with a weak D call TRBD1 (5 bases). CDR1 LGHNA and CDR2 YNFKEQ come from the germline V gene. The CDR3 runs to 14 residues. The V and J ends lost 4 bases and 3 bases respectively, with 13 bases between them. The CDR3 bases are TGTGCCAGCAGCCCCACCACAGGTGACTACGAGCAGTACTTC. Residues: CASSPTTGDYEQYF.

V gene TRBV5-4 combines with J gene TRBJ1-2, with 8 bases identical to TRBD1. In germline, CDR1 is SGHNT, CDR2 YYREEE (reference sequence). CDR3 length: 14 amino acids. After removal of 0 bases from V and 6 bases from J, the junction contained 4 bases not matched to a gene. The CDR3, as DNA: TGTGCCAGCAGCTTGGTCGGACAGGGTGATGGCTACACCTTC. Amino acids: CASSLVGQGDGYTF. Together with reference TRBV5-4 and TRBJ1-2, the CDR3 gives the full variable domain: ETGVTQSPTHLIKTRGQQVTLRCSSQSGHNTVSWYQQALGQGPQFIFQYYREEENGRGNFPPRFSGLQFPNYSSELNVNALELDDSALYLCASSLVGQGDGYTFGSGTRLTVV.